These T cell receptor beta chains were read from a single sample in a study of early T cells in non-severe SARS-CoV-2 infection. A single record per CDR3 protein comes from TCRdb applying MiXCR to the 5' RACE reads. This table holds over 90,000 distinct CDR3 sequences, around 13% found once. Sample: whole blood. These receptors were obtained from an adult who was a healthcare worker with PCR-confirmed SARS-CoV-2 infection or an uninfected control (not recorded which). CDR3s leave out the opening cysteine and the closing phenylalanine or tryptophan. Each record gives: clone size, V gene, J gene, CDR3 protein. Clone size, where shown, is once, few, many, or a class for clones that have expanded.

clone_size: few
v_call: TRBV30
j_call: TRBJ1-3
cdr3_aa: AWSDGRSGNTIY

clone_size: many
v_call: TRBV19
j_call: TRBJ2-2
cdr3_aa: ASSIIGGRAGELF

clone_size: .
v_call: TRBV7-8
j_call: TRBJ2-6
cdr3_aa: ASSRHLGANVLT

clone_size: few
v_call: TRBV7-9
j_call: TRBJ1-1
cdr3_aa: ASSTQQVNTEAF

clone_size: many
v_call: TRBV13
j_call: TRBJ1-1
cdr3_aa: ASSLGHGNTEAF

clone_size: .
v_call: TRBV12-3/TRBV12-4
j_call: TRBJ2-7
cdr3_aa: ASSLRSGTSGMYEQY

clone_size: many
v_call: TRBV7-9
j_call: TRBJ2-1
cdr3_aa: ASSRSGDSAYNEQF

clone_size: many
v_call: TRBV2
j_call: TRBJ2-7
cdr3_aa: ASSSKQGVRYEQY

clone_size: many
v_call: TRBV19
j_call: TRBJ1-1
cdr3_aa: ASSFDGSSEAF

clone_size: .
v_call: TRBV6-5
j_call: TRBJ2-1
cdr3_aa: ASSYQVGLYNEQF

clone_size: few
v_call: TRBV29-1
j_call: TRBJ2-7
cdr3_aa: SVEVAGGGYEQY

clone_size: .
v_call: TRBV20-1
j_call: TRBJ1-1
cdr3_aa: SAPGSTEAF

clone_size: .
v_call: TRBV9
j_call: TRBJ1-2
cdr3_aa: ASSVRSGSGDGYT

clone_size: few
v_call: TRBV13
j_call: TRBJ2-7
cdr3_aa: ASSSTRFGEQY

clone_size: few
v_call: TRBV7-9
j_call: TRBJ1-2
cdr3_aa: ASSLAQGRDYGYT

clone_size: few
v_call: TRBV5-1
j_call: TRBJ2-1
cdr3_aa: ASSLALAAYNEQF

clone_size: few
v_call: TRBV18
j_call: TRBJ1-2
cdr3_aa: ASSGTAAPNYGYT

clone_size: .
v_call: TRBV7-9
j_call: TRBJ2-5
cdr3_aa: ASSSSSGRGETQY

clone_size: many
v_call: TRBV13
j_call: TRBJ2-2
cdr3_aa: ASSPSTRGVMSGELF

clone_size: .
v_call: TRBV4-3
j_call: TRBJ2-7
cdr3_aa: ASSQTGGHEQY

clone_size: few
v_call: TRBV9
j_call: TRBJ1-6
cdr3_aa: ASSKGERDSPLH

clone_size: .
v_call: TRBV28
j_call: TRBJ1-1
cdr3_aa: ASSFGVANTEAF

clone_size: many
v_call: TRBV13
j_call: TRBJ2-3
cdr3_aa: ASSLSTSGRGDTQY

clone_size: many
v_call: TRBV12-3/TRBV12-4
j_call: TRBJ2-3
cdr3_aa: ASSRGTYTDTQY

clone_size: few
v_call: TRBV20-1
j_call: TRBJ2-3
cdr3_aa: SAPGDTYTDTQY

clone_size: many
v_call: TRBV29-1
j_call: TRBJ2-1
cdr3_aa: SALLGTEQF

clone_size: few
v_call: TRBV7-2
j_call: TRBJ2-2
cdr3_aa: ASSFRLEGGELF

clone_size: few
v_call: TRBV30
j_call: TRBJ2-7
cdr3_aa: AWSVVLGLSGKGNTYEQY

clone_size: few
v_call: TRBV6-2/TRBV6-3
j_call: TRBJ2-7
cdr3_aa: ASRPDRRVEQY

clone_size: .
v_call: TRBV28
j_call: TRBJ1-1
cdr3_aa: ASSSGSPGGAF

clone_size: few
v_call: TRBV12-3/TRBV12-4
j_call: TRBJ2-7
cdr3_aa: ACRRTSGSGEQY

clone_size: few
v_call: TRBV28
j_call: TRBJ2-3
cdr3_aa: ASCPGFTDTQY

clone_size: .
v_call: TRBV11-2
j_call: TRBJ2-7
cdr3_aa: ASSLEPTYEQY

clone_size: few
v_call: TRBV9
j_call: TRBJ2-2
cdr3_aa: ASSVETAGELF

clone_size: .
v_call: TRBV21-1
j_call: TRBJ2-1
cdr3_aa: ASSKGKGRQGRNEQF

clone_size: few
v_call: TRBV3-1
j_call: TRBJ2-1
cdr3_aa: ASSNPGASGMDEQF

clone_size: .
v_call: TRBV12-3/TRBV12-4
j_call: TRBJ2-4
cdr3_aa: ASSASGRNIQY

clone_size: many
v_call: TRBV11-2
j_call: TRBJ1-2
cdr3_aa: ASSPSSGYT

clone_size: .
v_call: TRBV6-1
j_call: TRBJ2-1
cdr3_aa: ASSETGDDEQF

clone_size: few
v_call: TRBV29-1
j_call: TRBJ2-1
cdr3_aa: SVGVLAGVNEQF

clone_size: many
v_call: TRBV6-1
j_call: TRBJ2-1
cdr3_aa: ASSALADYNEQF

clone_size: .
v_call: TRBV12-3/TRBV12-4
j_call: TRBJ2-6
cdr3_aa: ASSFPGGANVLT

clone_size: .
v_call: TRBV20-1
j_call: TRBJ2-1
cdr3_aa: SARDLGSGTYNEQF

clone_size: few
v_call: TRBV5-1
j_call: TRBJ2-1
cdr3_aa: ASSLVRLERAQDEQF

clone_size: .
v_call: TRBV6-1
j_call: TRBJ1-4
cdr3_aa: ASTLAATNEKLF

clone_size: many
v_call: TRBV12-3/TRBV12-4
j_call: TRBJ2-1
cdr3_aa: ASSLTTRTLLF

clone_size: few
v_call: TRBV20-1
j_call: TRBJ2-7
cdr3_aa: SASGTGYGEQY

clone_size: many
v_call: TRBV6-5
j_call: TRBJ2-3
cdr3_aa: ASSLGLAGGQTQY

clone_size: .
v_call: TRBV24-1
j_call: TRBJ2-5
cdr3_aa: ATSDSWGYQETQY

clone_size: .
v_call: TRBV21-1
j_call: TRBJ2-7
cdr3_aa: ASSRRRTYEQY

clone_size: .
v_call: TRBV14
j_call: TRBJ1-2
cdr3_aa: ASSQARWGGYT

clone_size: once
v_call: TRBV5-5
j_call: TRBJ2-1
cdr3_aa: VSSGALAETNEQF

clone_size: .
v_call: TRBV7-2
j_call: TRBJ2-7
cdr3_aa: ASSRAVEQY

clone_size: few
v_call: TRBV11-2
j_call: TRBJ2-5
cdr3_aa: ASSFTSGPQETQY

clone_size: few
v_call: TRBV20-1
j_call: TRBJ1-1
cdr3_aa: SARDRSGVVAEAF